This TCR beta chain is from a study of technical replicates of blood from a handful of donors. Profiling relied on immunoSEQ multiplex PCR, and the TCRdb table lists in-frame clones only, not all of them. The sample gives about 56,000 clones, 85% to 95% of which show up once; roughly 4.2% is in the top ten. In germline, CDR1 is SGHAT, CDR2 FQNNGV. V lost 5 bases to trimming and J lost 3 bases; unmatched junction nucleotides: 5. The CDR3 has 14 residues. The sequencing sample was made of PBMCs. The chain recombines TRBV11-2 with TRBJ2-7; 9 bases match TRBD1. This receptor was taken from a human donor in good health. Some clones in this sample may be carry-over from other donors' samples. The CDR3 nucleotides are TGTGCCAGCAGCCGAACAGGGGGCGACTACGAGCAGTACTTC. This translates into CASSRTGGDYEQYF.